Given below is one TCR beta chain in context. The data belong to a study of blood T cell repertoires in COVID-19. Background on the study: Sites in the United States, Italy and Spain provided acute and convalescent COVID-19 samples.

The Seattle patients, enrolled during active infection, were followed longitudinally. How the authors handled the data: Researchers report that nucleated cell counts were estimated from reference gene primer amplification. Some clones are missing from TCRdb's copy, which holds only in-frame ones; the method was immunoSEQ multiplex PCR. The DNA was the basis for D and trimming; V, J and clone size are from that table. The sample includes about 180,000 clones, 80% to 85% seen only once; the top ten take around 6.3%. V lost 0 bases, J lost 2 bases, and 8 bases lay in between. The CDR3 length is 14 residues. In germline, CDR1 is LNHNV, CDR2 YYDKDF (reference sequence).

This sequence was found in a middle-aged woman with COVID-19, enrolled during active disease. Sequencing was carried out using peripheral blood. The rearrangement uses TRBV15 and TRBJ2-7; weak D call: TRBD1 (6 bases). The CDR3 DNA sequence: TGTGCCACCAGCAGAGACAGGGGAACCTACGAGCAGTACTTC. Its translation is CATSRDRGTYEQYF.